Listed here are 29 T cell receptor beta chains from one sample, sequenced in a study of tumor-infiltrating lymphocytes in primary liver carcinoma. Starting material of around 490 ng total RNA yielded TCR beta cDNA via a constant-region primer. Library construction for TCR beta comprised three nested multiplex PCR rounds performed with slightly modified ARM-PCR. A C-beta reverse primer and TRBV1-TRBV30 forward primers served in each of the first two PCR rounds, at ten to eleven cycles apiece. TCRdb redid the calling of the multiplex PCR reads with MiXCR, one entry per CDR3 protein. The table has 60,000 to 90,000 distinct CDR3 sequences, over 60% seen once; the top ten hold 28%. RNA and DNA were co-extracted from 20-30 mg of unsorted bulk tissue. Sequencing input: liver tumor tissue from sampling region 4. Subset defined: tumor region T4, right-lateral pole. The receptors here all came from a man aged 40-55 years with primary liver carcinoma and hepatitis B virus infection.

The chain recombines TRBV11-1 with TRBJ2-7, with D perhaps matching TRBD1 or TRBD2 (5 bases each). This CDR3 comprises 13 residues. Trimming left V 5 bases short and J 12 bases short, with 20 bases between. Germline CDR1 reads SGHAT; CDR2 reads FQDESV (reference sequence). CDR3 in amino acids: CASSHQWGSKRYF. As DNA, the CDR3 is TGTGCCAGCAGCCATCAATGGGGGTCCAAGCGGTACTTC.

In regard to this clonotype: The germline gene is not matched at one end of the junction; a read error may be the cause. The chain links TRBV6-6 to TRBJ2-5, with 9 nucleotides matching TRBD1. From germline, CDR1 is MNHNY and CDR2 SVGAGI (reference sequence). CDR3 size: 12 residues. The DNA of the CDR3 is TGTGCCAGCAGTTGGACAGGGGAGACCCACTACTTC. Residues: CASSWTGETHYF.

Of note for this clonotype: Just one base apart from a much larger clone, this may be a read error. J is TRBJ2-1 and V is TRBV5-6; 8 bases align to TRBD2. Per germline, CDR1 SGHDT and CDR2 YYEEEE. The CDR3 is 19 amino acids. For the CDR3, the DNA is TGTGCCAGCAGCCCGGGGGGGGGTTATAGCGGAAGCTCCCACAATGAGCAGTTCTTC. Protein sequence: CASSPGGGYSGSSHNEQFF.

On this clonotype itself: One end of the junction varies from germline; a read error may be responsible. The CDR3: CTSSQEPSGIDTQYF. In DNA form, the CDR3 reads TGCACCAGCAGCCAAGAGCCTAGCGGCATAGATACGCAATATTTT. The chain has TRBV4-1 and TRBJ2-3, with 7 positions matching TRBD2. Germline CDR1 reads MGHRA; CDR2 reads YSYEKL. The CDR3 has 15 residues.

This clonotype turned up a few times. The conserved phenylalanine or tryptophan normally closing the CDR3 is absent here, so this likely arose from a read error. The chain links TRBV11-2 to TRBJ1-1, with D possibly matching TRBD1 (6 bases). V shed 0 bases and J shed 5 bases, with 10 bases lying between them. This CDR3 is built from 14 residues. Germline CDR1 and CDR2: SGHAT and FQNNGV. CDR3 protein: CASSLDLGGTEAFL. The CDR3 DNA follows: TGTGCCAGCAGCTTAGATCTAGGGGGGACTGAAGCTTTCTTA.

The chain's CDR3 is CASIWGENYEQYF. The CDR3 coding sequence is TGTGCCAGCATCTGGGGGGAGAACTATGAGCAGTACTTC. V gene TRBV7-9 combines with J gene TRBJ2-7, with a weak D call TRBD2 (6 bases). The CDR3 is 13 amino acids. V lost 7 bases to trimming and J lost 7 bases, with 17 bases between them. Germline V lookup: CDR1 SEHNR, CDR2 FQNEAQ (reference sequence).

On this clonotype itself: A much larger clone differs from this one at a single base, so this may be a read error. J is TRBJ2-7 and V is TRBV6-5; 7 nucleotides line up with TRBD2. The CDR3 has 13 amino acids. Germline-derived CDR1 and CDR2 are MNHEY and SVGAGI. The CDR3 spells CTSWTGGTYEQYF. The CDR3 nucleotides are TGTACCAGCTGGACGGGAGGAACCTACGAGCAGTACTTC.

In the case of this clonotype: This sequence may be a read error, since a much larger clone differs from it by one base. Given the absence of the conserved phenylalanine or tryptophan at the CDR3 end, a read error is likely. V gene TRBV2 combines with J gene TRBJ2-1; D is possibly TRBD2 (5 bases). Germline values: CDR1 SNHLY, CDR2 FYNNEI. Trimming left V 6 bases short and J 8 bases short, with 14 bases between. The CDR3 runs to 13 residues. CDR3 DNA: TGTGCCAGCAGCCCCGGACTCGTCGATGAGCAGTTCTCC. It is translated as CASSPGLVDEQFS.

Regarding this clonotype: Being one base from a much bigger clone, this may be a read error. This chain uses TRBV28 with TRBJ1-1; perhaps TRBD1 as D (6 bases). This CDR3 comprises 14 residues. From germline, CDR1 is MDHEN and CDR2 SYDVKM. The CDR3 sequence is CASSVQGPNIEAFF. The DNA of the CDR3 is TGTGCCAGCAGTGTACAGGGACCGAACATTGAAGCTTTCTTT.

As concerns this clonotype: Sequence at one end of the junction differs from germline and may be a read error. The chain recombines TRBV28 with TRBJ1-6; 9 nucleotides agree with TRBD1. This CDR3 has 15 amino acids. Germline V gives CDR1 MDHEN, CDR2 SYDVKM. CDR3: CVSSYRGQDNSPLHF. The CDR3 DNA sequence: TGTGTCAGCAGCTACAGGGGGCAAGATAATTCGCCCCTCCACTTT.

Comment on this clonotype: The junction shows a germline mismatch at one end, possibly a read error. The chain employs TRBV6-1 and TRBJ2-7, with D possibly being TRBD1 (5 bases). CDR1 is MNHNS and CDR2 is SASEGT in the germline V gene. The CDR3 length is 15 residues. Here the CDR3 reads CDSSEEQAGPYEQYF. The CDR3 bases are TGTGACAGCAGTGAGGAACAGGCAGGCCCCTACGAGCAGTATTTC.

As to this clonotype: This sequence may be a read error, since a much larger clone differs from it by one base. The V call is TRBV6-6, the J call TRBJ2-7, with 12 positions matching TRBD2. This CDR3 has 19 residues. The J segment lost 4 bases and the V segment lost 3 bases, leaving 16 bases of the junction unmatched. Germline V CDR1 and CDR2: MNHNY, SVGAGI (reference sequence). CDR3 in amino acids: CASSYRAGGTSGCGYEQYF. The CDR3 DNA is TGTGCCAGCAGTTATCGGGCGGGGGGGACTAGCGGGTGCGGGTACGAGCAGTACTTC.

Note on this clonotype: Being one base from a much bigger clone, this may be a read error. V and J are TRBV10-2 and TRBJ2-5; possibly TRBD2 for D (6 bases). The CDR3 totals 12 residues. The germline gives CDR1 WSHSY, CDR2 SAAADI. Between the trimmed V and J ends, which lost 9 bases and 7 bases, there was a span of 15 bases. The CDR3 protein is CASFGGLRTQYF. The CDR3 DNA sequence: TGCGCCAGTTTCGGGGGACTCCGGACCCAGTACTTC.

A remark on this clonotype: The conserved closing phenylalanine or tryptophan is absent in this CDR3, likely reflecting a read error. The J gene is TRBJ2-4, the V gene TRBV11-1, with 14 bases lining up with TRBD2. Looked up from germline, CDR1 is SGHAT and CDR2 is FQDESV (reference sequence). V was pared by 3 bases and J by 10 bases, with 11 bases of the junction left unmatched. This CDR3 region has 17 residues. Here the CDR3 reads CASSFPGTSGSKRIQYS. The CDR3 bases are TGTGCCAGCAGCTTTCCCGGGACTAGCGGGAGCAAAAGGATTCAGTACTCC.

On this clonotype itself: At one boundary the junction diverges from the germline segment, which might be a read error. The rearrangement uses TRBV12-3 or TRBV12-4 and TRBJ1-2, with D unclear. This CDR3 has 13 amino acids. CDR3 protein: CASTAGTHYSYTF. DNA of the CDR3: TGTGCCAGCACCGCAGGAACCCACTATAGCTACACCTTC.

Of note for this clonotype: Mismatch with germline at one junction end may stem from a read error. Here the CDR3 DNA reads TGTACCAGCAGCCTTGGGACTAGCAATGAGCAGTTCTTC. It translates to CTSSLGTSNEQFF. V gene TRBV5-1 combines with J gene TRBJ2-1; 8 positions match TRBD2. CDR1 is SGHRS and CDR2 is YFSETQ in the germline V gene. The CDR3 spans 13 residues.

The chain is built from TRBV29-1 and TRBJ2-2; 12 nucleotides align to TRBD1. The CDR3 contains 17 residues. With V trimmed by 7 bases and J by 4 bases, 13 bases remained unmatched. CDR1 and CDR2 (germline): SQVTM, ANQGSEA. The CDR3 sequence is CSDGTGGAKVVTGELFF. Written as DNA, the CDR3 is TGCAGCGATGGGACAGGGGGCGCAAAAGTGGTCACCGGGGAGCTGTTTTTT.

Concerning this clonotype itself: One base away lies a much larger clone, so this may be a sequencing read error. The CDR3 region is CSSSIPGAEKLFF. The DNA of the CDR3 is TGTTCCAGTAGTATACCCGGGGCAGAAAAACTGTTTTTT. J is TRBJ1-4 and V is TRBV19; possible D gene TRBD1, 5 bases. The CDR3 spans 13 residues. In germline, CDR1 is LNHDA, CDR2 SQIVND (reference sequence).

The V and J genes are TRBV11-2 and TRBJ2-3; no clear D gene. The DNA end favors TRBJ1-5, so the J call may be wrong. Looked up from germline, CDR1 is SGHAT and CDR2 is FQNNGV. This CDR3 is built from 13 residues. CDR3 residues: CASSPLVDDTQHF. The CDR3 DNA follows: TGTGCCAGCAGCCCGCTAGTGGACGATACGCAGCATTTT.

J is TRBJ1-3 and V is TRBV6-5; D is ambiguous. Germline-derived CDR1 and CDR2 are MNHEY and SVGAGI. This CDR3 has 15 amino acids. CDR3 nucleotide sequence: TGTATCAGCAGTTTAGACGGACTCTCTGGAAACACCATATATTTT. Protein product: CISSLDGLSGNTIYF.

The V and J genes are TRBV7-9 and TRBJ1-3; no clear D. The CDR3 runs 14 residues. Germline V gives CDR1 SEHNR, CDR2 FQNEAQ (reference sequence). Deletions cut 6 bases from V and 0 bases from J, with 9 bases between. The chain's CDR3 is CASSPPNSGNTIYF. The DNA for the CDR3 is TGTGCCAGCAGTCCGCCCAACTCTGGAAACACCATATATTTT.

The rearrangement uses TRBV29-1 and TRBJ2-7; D possibly corresponds to TRBD1 (5 bases). This CDR3 has 13 amino acids. The germline V and J ends were trimmed by 5 bases and 3 bases, with 14 bases remaining between them. Germline V gives CDR1 SQVTM, CDR2 ANQGSEA. CDR3 amino acids: CSVSQGRGYEQYF. For the CDR3, the DNA is TGCAGCGTTTCCCAAGGTAGGGGCTACGAGCAGTACTTC.

Concerning this clonotype: An end of the junction differs from the germline gene, which may be a read error. This rearrangement joins TRBV12-3 or TRBV12-4 to TRBJ2-1; no reliable D call. The CDR3 totals 13 residues. Here the CDR3 DNA reads TGTGCCAGTAGCTGGAGAGCGAACAATGAGCAGCTCTTC. It translates to CASSWRANNEQLF.

Turning to this clonotype: Because it lacks the conserved phenylalanine or tryptophan at the end, this CDR3 is likely a read error. This rearrangement joins TRBV14 to TRBJ1-1; no clear D gene. Germline lookup yields CDR1 SGHDN and CDR2 FVKESK. There are 14 residues in the CDR3. Here the CDR3 DNA reads TGTGCCAGTAGCCCAGGAACTGGGAACACTGAAGCTTTCATT. Translating gives CASSPGTGNTEAFI.

This clonotype was counted only a few times. The V and J genes are TRBV28 and TRBJ2-7, with 8 bases fitting TRBD2. V gave up 2 bases and J gave up 3 bases; unmatched junction bases: 3. CDR3 length equals 14 residues. Germline V gene lookup returns CDR1 MDHEN and CDR2 SYDVKM. CDR3 coding DNA: TGTGCCAGCAGTTTAACGGGGGGGGTCTACGAGCAGTACTTC. Amino acids: CASSLTGGVYEQYF.

The rearrangement uses TRBV28 and TRBJ1-2; maybe TRBD1 (5 bases). The CDR3 sequence is 17 residues long. V was pared by 2 bases and J by 0 bases, with 16 bases between. Germline lookup yields CDR1 MDHEN and CDR2 SYDVKM. The CDR3 sequence is CASSLGGGTAANYGYTF. CDR3 bases: TGTGCCAGCAGTTTAGGGGGGGGAACCGCCGCTAACTATGGCTACACCTTC.

For this clonotype: Since no conserved phenylalanine or tryptophan closes the CDR3, a read error is the likely cause. The DNA is left out, because the CDR3 cannot be placed on it with certainty; the CDR3 is given as TCRdb lists it. The chain combines TRBV11-3 with TRBJ2-1. The length of the CDR3 is 13 amino acids, counting both ends. CDR1 SGHNT and CDR2 YENEEA come from the germline V gene. The chain's CDR3 is CASSLGLSNERFY.

This clonotype counts as medium-sized. The V gene is TRBV11-2, the J gene TRBJ2-1, with 8 bases aligning to TRBD1. The CDR3 has 16 residues. The ends lost 5 bases at V and 3 bases at J; junction bases unmatched: 9. Germline V lookup: CDR1 SGHAT, CDR2 FQNNGV. CDR3 nucleotide sequence: TGTGCCAGCAGCCTGTCCACAGGGGGAGTCTACAATGAGCAGTTCTTC. Its translation is CASSLSTGGVYNEQFF.

About this clonotype itself: The final CDR3 position lacks the conserved phenylalanine or tryptophan, pointing to a likely read error. This chain links TRBV11-2 with TRBJ1-2; D gene unclear. Germline values: CDR1 SGHAT, CDR2 FQNNGV. The CDR3 runs 14 residues. V lost 5 bases and J 8 bases, leaving 18 bases between the germline ends. The CDR3 region is CASSTMGVLRGYTL. The DNA for the CDR3 is TGTGCCAGCAGCACCATGGGAGTGTTGCGCGGCTACACCCTC.